This T cell receptor (beta chain) was documented in a study of blood T cell repertoires in COVID-19. In germline, CDR1 is SEHNR, CDR2 FQNEAQ (reference sequence). The germline V and J ends were trimmed by 1 base and 3 bases, with 7 bases remaining between them. This CDR3 has 13 amino acids. The authors' processing: Reference gene primers were amplified, and this amplification served to estimate nucleated cell counts. TCRdb's table, derived via immunoSEQ multiplex PCR, lists solely in-frame clones and lacks some. V, J and clone size derive from that table, while D and trimming were established from the DNA sequence. The sample includes about 280,000 clones, 80% to 85% seen only once; the top ten take roughly 4.7%.

Sequencing used PBMCs or T cells enriched from blood (not recorded which). The chain links TRBV7-9 to TRBJ2-7; TRBD2 is a possible D gene (5 bases). The receptor was derived from a man aged 35 to 55 who had been exposed to COVID-19. CDR3 DNA: TGTGCCAGCAGCTTAGACCGGGGCTACGAGCAGTACTTC. Translation: CASSLDRGYEQYF.